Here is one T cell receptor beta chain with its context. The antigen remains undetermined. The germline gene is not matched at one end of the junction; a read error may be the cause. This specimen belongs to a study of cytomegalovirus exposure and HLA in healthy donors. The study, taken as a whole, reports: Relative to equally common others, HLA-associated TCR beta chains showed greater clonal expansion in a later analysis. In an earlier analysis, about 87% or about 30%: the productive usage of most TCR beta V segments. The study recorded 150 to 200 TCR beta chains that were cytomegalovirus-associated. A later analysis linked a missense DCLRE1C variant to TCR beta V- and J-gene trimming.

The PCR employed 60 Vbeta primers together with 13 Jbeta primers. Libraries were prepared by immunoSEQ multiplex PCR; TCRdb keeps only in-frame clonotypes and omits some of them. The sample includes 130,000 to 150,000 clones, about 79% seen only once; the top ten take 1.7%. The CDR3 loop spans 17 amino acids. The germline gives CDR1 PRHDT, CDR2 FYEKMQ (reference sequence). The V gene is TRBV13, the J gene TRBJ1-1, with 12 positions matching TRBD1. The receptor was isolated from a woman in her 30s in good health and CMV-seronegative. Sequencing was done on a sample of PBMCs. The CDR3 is CASSLGGTGGPVPEAFF. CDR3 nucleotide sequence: TGTGCCAGCAGCCTAGGCGGGACAGGGGGCCCAGTACCCGAAGCTTTCTTT.